The entry below describes one T cell receptor (beta chain). Its target is unknown. These data originate in a study of cytomegalovirus exposure and HLA in healthy donors. About the research overall: An earlier analysis found fewer than 140 million unique TCR beta sequences from about 190 million T cells.

Study-level points and caveats: Several of the most significant clusters appeared linked to common viral pathogens, based on a later analysis. Prior analysis indicated that the majority of TCR beta V segments exhibited productivity approximately 87% or approximately 30% of the time. A later analysis linked a missense variant in DCLRE1C to the trimming of TCR beta V and J genes.

It was with 60 Vbeta and 13 Jbeta primers that the PCR ran. Assay used: immunoSEQ multiplex PCR; TCRdb lists only in-frame clones, some missing. The sample carries tens of thousands of clones, 10% recorded once. The ends were cut back, 5 bases at V and 3 bases at J, with 8 bases in the middle. The CDR3 runs to 12 residues. CDR1 SEHNR and CDR2 FQNEAQ come from the germline V gene (reference sequence). The sample taken for sequencing was PBMCs. The V gene is TRBV7-9, the J gene TRBJ2-7; no clear D. This clonotype was obtained from a man aged 60 to 69 in good health and CMV-seropositive. The CDR3 nucleotides read TGTGCCAGCAGCCCAACGGGCTACGAGCAGTACTTC. It specifies CASSPTGYEQYF.